The T cell receptor (beta chain) under discussion was sequenced for a study of post-analysis software for immune sequencing data. Turning to the study itself: Relapsing-remitting, secondary progressive and progressive-relapsing forms made up the multiple sclerosis disease courses. Broader study findings: Samples from a shared batch, those prepared together, strongly co-clustered by F measure. Comparison of patients with controls showed about 5 TRBV segments more frequent in patients, TRBV5-6, TRBV5-1 and TRBV20-1 among them. Significantly lower normalized Chao1 diversity was seen in multiple sclerosis patients than in controls.

Unique molecular identifiers featured in each of the TCR beta cDNA libraries. Yield was roughly 0.5 million cDNA molecules from around 1 to 9.1 million T cells. Each CDR3 protein is one row after TCRdb ran MiXCR on the PCR reads. The top ten clones hold around 0.56% of a sample with hundreds of thousands of distinct CDR3 sequences, 25% to 30% of them seen once. As for this clonotype: The antigen is not known.

V shed 3 bases and J shed 2 bases, with 13 bases lying between them. This CDR3 spans 15 amino acids. The TCR was taken from a girl aged 10 to 17 with multiple sclerosis. Sequencing was carried out using blood. The rearrangement uses TRBV12-3 or TRBV12-4 and TRBJ2-5; D may be TRBD1 or TRBD2 (5 bases each). As DNA, the CDR3 is TGTGCCAGCAGTTTTAGACGGGACGGTCAAGAGACCCAGTACTTC. Translation: CASSFRRDGQETQYF.